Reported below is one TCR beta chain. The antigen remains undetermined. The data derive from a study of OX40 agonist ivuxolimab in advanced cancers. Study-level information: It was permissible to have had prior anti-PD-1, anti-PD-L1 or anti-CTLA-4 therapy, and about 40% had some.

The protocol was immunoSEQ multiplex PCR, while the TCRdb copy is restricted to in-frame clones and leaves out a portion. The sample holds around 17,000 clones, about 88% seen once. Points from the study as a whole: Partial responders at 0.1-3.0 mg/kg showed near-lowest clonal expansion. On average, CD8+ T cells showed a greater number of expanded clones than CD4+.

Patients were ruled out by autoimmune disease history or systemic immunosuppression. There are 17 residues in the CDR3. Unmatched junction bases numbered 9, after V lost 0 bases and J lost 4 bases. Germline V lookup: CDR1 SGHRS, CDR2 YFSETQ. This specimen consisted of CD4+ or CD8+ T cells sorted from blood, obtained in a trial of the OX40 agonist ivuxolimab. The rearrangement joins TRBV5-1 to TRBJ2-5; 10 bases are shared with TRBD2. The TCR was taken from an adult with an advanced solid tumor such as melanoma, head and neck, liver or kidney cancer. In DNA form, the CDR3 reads TGCGCCAGCAGCTTGGAGGGAGCTAGCGGGAGTGGAGAGACCCAGTACTTC. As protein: CASSLEGASGSGETQYF.